This T cell receptor (beta chain) emerged from a study of cytomegalovirus exposure and HLA in healthy donors. This CDR3 spans 13 amino acids. Germline V gives CDR1 ENHRY, CDR2 SYGVKD. Trimming took 11 bases from V and 7 from J; bases not matched to a gene: 13. Findings and caveats of the study: One later analysis reportedly identified an Asian-associated ancestry cluster that showed fewer N-insertions than the approximately 700-donor mean. Reportedly, cytomegalovirus status was diagnosed with high sensitivity and specificity. It is likely that the observed cluster of highly shared sequence variants was a sequencing artifact. Most TCR sequences were seen very rarely across donors, but some public TCRs occurred in many.

The primer mix had 60 Vbeta and 13 Jbeta primers. The method was immunoSEQ multiplex PCR; TCRdb's version includes in-frame clones alone and lacks a portion of them. The sample's table shows 150,000 to 200,000 clones. Remarks on this clone: Its antigen is unknown.

The gene calls are TRBV10-3 and TRBJ1-2, with TRBD1 matching 7 bases. This clonotype originated in a woman under 30 in good health and CMV-seropositive. Material for sequencing was PBMCs. CDR3 residues: CASIGTDPFGYTF. In DNA, the CDR3 is TGTGCCTCGATCGGGACAGATCCTTTTGGCTACACCTTC.